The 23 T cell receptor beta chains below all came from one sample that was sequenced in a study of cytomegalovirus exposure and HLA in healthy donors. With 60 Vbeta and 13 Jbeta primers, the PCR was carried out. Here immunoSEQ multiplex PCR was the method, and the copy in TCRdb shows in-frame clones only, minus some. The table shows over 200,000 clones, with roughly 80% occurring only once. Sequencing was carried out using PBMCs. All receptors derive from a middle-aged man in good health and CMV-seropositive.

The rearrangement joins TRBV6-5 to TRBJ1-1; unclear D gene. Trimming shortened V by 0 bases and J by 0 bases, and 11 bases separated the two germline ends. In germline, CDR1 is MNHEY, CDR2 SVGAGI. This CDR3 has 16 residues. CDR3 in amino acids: CASSYSLESMNTEAFF. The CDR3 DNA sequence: TGTGCCAGCAGTTACTCGTTGGAGAGCATGAACACTGAAGCTTTCTTT.

The CDR3 DNA sequence: TGTGCCAGCAGCTATGAGGCGGGCCTTATCGTCGAGACCCAGTACTTC. The encoded protein is CASSYEAGLIVETQYF. The V gene is TRBV5-6, the J gene TRBJ2-5, with TRBD2 as a possible D gene (5 bases). V lost 3 bases, J lost 5 bases, and 20 bases lay in between. Germline-derived CDR1 and CDR2 are SGHDT and YYEEEE. CDR3 size: 16 residues.

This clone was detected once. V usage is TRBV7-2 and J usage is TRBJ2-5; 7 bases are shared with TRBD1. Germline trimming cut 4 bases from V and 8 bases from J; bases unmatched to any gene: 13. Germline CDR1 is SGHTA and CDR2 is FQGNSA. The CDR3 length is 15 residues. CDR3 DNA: TGTGCCAGCAGCTCCCAGGGACAGTTGAAGAGAACCCAGTACTTC. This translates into CASSSQGQLKRTQYF.

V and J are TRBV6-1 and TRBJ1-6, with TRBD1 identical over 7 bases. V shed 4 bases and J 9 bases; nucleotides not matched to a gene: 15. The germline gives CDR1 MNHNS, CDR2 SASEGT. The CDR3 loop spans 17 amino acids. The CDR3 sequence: CASSVHLDRLLGSPLHF. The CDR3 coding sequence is TGTGCCAGCAGTGTCCACCTGGACAGGCTCCTTGGTTCACCCCTCCACTTT.

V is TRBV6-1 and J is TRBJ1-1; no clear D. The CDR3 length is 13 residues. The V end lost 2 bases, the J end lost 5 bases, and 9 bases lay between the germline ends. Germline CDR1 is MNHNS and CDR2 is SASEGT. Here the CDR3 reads CASSESRRTEAFF. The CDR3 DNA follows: TGTGCCAGCAGTGAAAGTCGGAGGACTGAAGCTTTCTTT.

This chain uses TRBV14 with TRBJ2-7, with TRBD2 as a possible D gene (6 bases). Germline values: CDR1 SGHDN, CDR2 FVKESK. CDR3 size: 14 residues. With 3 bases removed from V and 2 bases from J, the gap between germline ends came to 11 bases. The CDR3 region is CASSHGTGAYEQYF. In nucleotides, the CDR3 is TGTGCCAGCAGCCACGGGACTGGTGCCTACGAGCAGTACTTC. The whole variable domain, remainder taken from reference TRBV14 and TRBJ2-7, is EAGVTQFPSHSVIEKGQTVTLRCDPISGHDNLYWYRRVMGKEIKFLLHFVKESKQDESGMPNNRFLAERTGGTYSTLKVQPAELEDSGVYFCASSHGTGAYEQYFGPGTRLTVT.

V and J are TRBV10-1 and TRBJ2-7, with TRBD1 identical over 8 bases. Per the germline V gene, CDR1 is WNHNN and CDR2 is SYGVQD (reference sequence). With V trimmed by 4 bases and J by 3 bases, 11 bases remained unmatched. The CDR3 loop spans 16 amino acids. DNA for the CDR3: TGCGCCAGCAGTGGGCCGACAGGGGACCTCATCTACGAGCAGTACGTC. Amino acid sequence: CASSGPTGDLIYEQYV.

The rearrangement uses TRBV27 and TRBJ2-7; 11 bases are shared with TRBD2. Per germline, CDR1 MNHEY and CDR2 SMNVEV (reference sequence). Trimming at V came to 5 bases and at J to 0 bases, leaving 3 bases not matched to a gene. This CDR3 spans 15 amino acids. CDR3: CASSGLAGSSYEQYF. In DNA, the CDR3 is TGTGCCAGCAGTGGACTAGCGGGCAGCTCCTACGAGCAGTACTTC.

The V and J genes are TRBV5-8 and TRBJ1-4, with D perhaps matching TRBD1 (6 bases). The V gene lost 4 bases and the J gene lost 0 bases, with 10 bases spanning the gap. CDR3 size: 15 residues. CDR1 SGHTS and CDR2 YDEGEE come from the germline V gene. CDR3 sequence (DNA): TGTGCCAGCAGCATGGACAGTGCAACTAATGAAAAACTGTTTTTT. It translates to CASSMDSATNEKLFF.

The CDR3 reads CASLGEGYGYTF. CDR3 nucleotide sequence: TGTGCCAGCCTTGGGGAGGGGTATGGCTACACCTTC. This chain uses TRBV2 with TRBJ1-2; possibly TRBD1 for D (5 bases). This CDR3 has 12 residues. Germline assignment: CDR1 SNHLY and CDR2 FYNNEI. Trimming removed 8 bases at V and 5 bases at J, with 12 bases between.

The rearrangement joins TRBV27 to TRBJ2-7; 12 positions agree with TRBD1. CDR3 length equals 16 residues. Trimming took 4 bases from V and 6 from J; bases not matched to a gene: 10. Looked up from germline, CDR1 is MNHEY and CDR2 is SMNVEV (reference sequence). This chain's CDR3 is CASSYNPGQGAGEQYF. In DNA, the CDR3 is TGTGCCAGCAGTTACAACCCGGGACAGGGGGCCGGCGAGCAGTACTTC.

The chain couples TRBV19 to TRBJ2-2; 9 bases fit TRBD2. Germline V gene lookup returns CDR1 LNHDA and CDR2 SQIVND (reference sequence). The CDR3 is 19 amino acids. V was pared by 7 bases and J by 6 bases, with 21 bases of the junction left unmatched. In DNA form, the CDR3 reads TGTGCCAGTACCGATTCGGGGCCGGGAAGACTAGCGGTGGCCGGGGAGCTGTTTTTT. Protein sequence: CASTDSGPGRLAVAGELFF. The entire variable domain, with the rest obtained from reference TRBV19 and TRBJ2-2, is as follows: DGGITQSPKYLFRKEGQNVTLSCEQNLNHDAMYWYRQDPGQGLRLIYYSQIVNDFQKGDIAEGYSVSREKKESFPLTVTSAQKNPTAFYLCASTDSGPGRLAVAGELFFGEGSRLTVL.

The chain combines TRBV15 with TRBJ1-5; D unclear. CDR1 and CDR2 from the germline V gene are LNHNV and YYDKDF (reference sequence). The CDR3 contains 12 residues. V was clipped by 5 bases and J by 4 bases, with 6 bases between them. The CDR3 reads CATSLLNQPQHF. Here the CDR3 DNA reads TGTGCCACCAGCTTATTAAATCAGCCCCAGCATTTT.

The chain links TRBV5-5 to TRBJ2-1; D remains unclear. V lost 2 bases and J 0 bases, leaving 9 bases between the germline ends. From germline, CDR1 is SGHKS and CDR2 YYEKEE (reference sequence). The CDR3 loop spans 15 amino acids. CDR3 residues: CASSFAAGSYNEQFF. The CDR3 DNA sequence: TGTGCCAGCAGCTTTGCCGCCGGCTCCTACAATGAGCAGTTCTTC. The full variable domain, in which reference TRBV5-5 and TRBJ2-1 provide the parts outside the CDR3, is DAGVTQSPTHLIKTRGQQVTLRCSPISGHKSVSWYQQVLGQGPQFIFQYYEKEERGRGNFPDRFSARQFPNYSSELNVNALLLGDSALYLCASSFAAGSYNEQFFGPGTRLTVL.

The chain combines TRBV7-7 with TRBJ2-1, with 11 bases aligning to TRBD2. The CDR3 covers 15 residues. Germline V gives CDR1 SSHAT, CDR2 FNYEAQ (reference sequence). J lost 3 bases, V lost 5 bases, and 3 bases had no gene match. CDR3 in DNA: TGTGCCAGCAGCCGTGGGACTAGCGGCTACAATGAGCAGTTCTTC. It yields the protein CASSRGTSGYNEQFF. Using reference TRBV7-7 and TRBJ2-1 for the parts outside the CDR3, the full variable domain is GAGVSQSPRYKVTKRGQDVTLRCDPISSHATLYWYQQALGQGPEFLTYFNYEAQPDKSGLPSDRFSAERPEGSISTLTIQRTEQRDSAMYRCASSRGTSGYNEQFFGPGTRLTVL.

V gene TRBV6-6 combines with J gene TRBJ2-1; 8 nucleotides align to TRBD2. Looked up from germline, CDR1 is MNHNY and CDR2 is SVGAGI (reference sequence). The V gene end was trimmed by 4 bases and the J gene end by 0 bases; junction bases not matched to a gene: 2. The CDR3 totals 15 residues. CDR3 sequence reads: CASSFTSGSYNEQFF. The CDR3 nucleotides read TGTGCCAGCAGTTTCACTAGCGGCTCCTACAATGAGCAGTTCTTC.

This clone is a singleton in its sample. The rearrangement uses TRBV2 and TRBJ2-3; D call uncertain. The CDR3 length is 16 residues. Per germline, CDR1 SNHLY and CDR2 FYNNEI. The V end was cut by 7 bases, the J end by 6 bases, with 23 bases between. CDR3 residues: CASTTDVVRPSDTQYF. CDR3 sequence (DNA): TGTGCCAGCACCACTGACGTCGTGAGGCCCTCCGATACGCAGTATTTT.

The CDR3: CASRPAGGKYGYTF. For the CDR3, the DNA is TGTGCCAGCAGGCCGGCAGGGGGCAAATATGGCTACACCTTC. This sequence joins TRBV7-9 and TRBJ1-2; 8 nucleotides align to TRBD1. V shed 6 bases, J shed 5 bases, and the junction held 8 bases outside the gene matches. CDR1 and CDR2 (germline): SEHNR, FQNEAQ (reference sequence). This CDR3 has 14 amino acids.

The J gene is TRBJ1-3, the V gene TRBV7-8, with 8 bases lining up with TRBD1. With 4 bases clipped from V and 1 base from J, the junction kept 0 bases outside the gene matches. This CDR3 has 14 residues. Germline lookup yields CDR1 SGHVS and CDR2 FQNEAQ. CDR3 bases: TGTGCCAGCAGCTGGACAGGGTCTGGAAACACCATATATTTT. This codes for CASSWTGSGNTIYF.

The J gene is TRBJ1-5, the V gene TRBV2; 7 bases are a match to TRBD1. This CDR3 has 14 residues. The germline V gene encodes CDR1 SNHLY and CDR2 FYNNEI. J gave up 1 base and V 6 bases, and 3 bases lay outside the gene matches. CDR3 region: CASSDRDSNQPQHF. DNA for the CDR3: TGTGCCAGCAGCGACAGGGACAGCAATCAGCCCCAGCATTTT.

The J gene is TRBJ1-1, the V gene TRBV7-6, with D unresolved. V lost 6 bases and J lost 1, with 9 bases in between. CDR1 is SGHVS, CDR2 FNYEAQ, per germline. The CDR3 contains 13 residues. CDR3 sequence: CASSDRGNTEAFF. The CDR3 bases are TGTGCCAGCAGTGACCGGGGGAACACTGAAGCTTTCTTT. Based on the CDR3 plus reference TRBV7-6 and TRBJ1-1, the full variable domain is GAGVSQSPRYKVTKRGQDVALRCDPISGHVSLYWYRQALGQGPEFLTYFNYEAQQDKSGLPNDRFSAERPEGSISTLTIQRTEQRDSAMYRCASSDRGNTEAFFGQGTRLTVV.

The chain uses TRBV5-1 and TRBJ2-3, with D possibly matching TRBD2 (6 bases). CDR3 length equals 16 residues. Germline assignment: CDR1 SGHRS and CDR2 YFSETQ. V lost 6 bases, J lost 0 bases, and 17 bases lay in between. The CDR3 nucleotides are TGCGCCAGCACAAACCCAACTAGCTCGAGCACAGATACGCAGTATTTT. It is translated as CASTNPTSSSTDTQYF.

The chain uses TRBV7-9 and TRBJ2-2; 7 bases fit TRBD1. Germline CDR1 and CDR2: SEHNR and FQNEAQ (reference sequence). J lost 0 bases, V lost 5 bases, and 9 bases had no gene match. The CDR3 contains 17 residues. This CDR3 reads CASSLRTGNPNTGELFF. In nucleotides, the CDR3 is TGTGCCAGCAGCCTCCGGACAGGCAACCCGAACACCGGGGAGCTGTTTTTT.